These 13 T cell receptor beta chains share one sample of origin, sequenced in a study of T-cell reconstitution after alpha-beta-depleted transplantation in children. It was with unique molecular identifiers that the TCRbeta library was prepared. TCRdb re-analysed the PCR reads in MiXCR, keeping a single row per CDR3 protein. The sample records hundreds of thousands of distinct CDR3 sequences, 10% to 15% being singletons. The sequencing here drew on PBMCs, mostly from graft donor cells, taken 360 days after TCRalphabeta/CD19-depleted stem cell transplant. These TCRs come from a male patient younger than 18 who had a stem cell transplant for acute myeloid leukemia, so the T cells may come from the graft donor.

This chain uses TRBV10-3 with TRBJ2-3, with D tentatively TRBD2 (6 bases). Germline lookup yields CDR1 ENHRY and CDR2 SYGVKD. The CDR3 is 16 amino acids. The germline V and J ends were trimmed by 6 bases and 0 bases, with 16 bases remaining between them. CDR3 sequence reads: CAIRLNSSASTDTQYF. The CDR3, as DNA: TGTGCCATCAGGTTGAACTCTAGCGCAAGCACAGATACGCAGTATTTT.

This chain joins TRBV28 and TRBJ2-1; TRBD1 is a possible D gene (6 bases). CDR3 length: 15 residues. Germline V gives CDR1 MDHEN, CDR2 SYDVKM. V gave up 2 bases and J gave up 2 bases, with 10 bases separating them. The CDR3: CASSLETGPYNEQFF. In nucleotides, the CDR3 is TGTGCCAGCAGTTTAGAGACAGGCCCCTACAATGAGCAGTTCTTC.

This clonotype was seen many times. The chain has TRBV7-9 and TRBJ2-7; TRBD2 matches at 8 bases. Trimming cost V 3 bases and J 2 bases; bases outside gene matches: 6. This CDR3 has 15 amino acids. The germline V gene has CDR1 SEHNR and CDR2 FQNEAQ (reference sequence). CDR3 residues: CASSFPASGPYEQYF. CDR3 DNA: TGTGCCAGCAGCTTTCCGGCTAGCGGGCCCTACGAGCAGTACTTC.

The chain combines TRBV30 with TRBJ1-5; 7 bases align to TRBD1. V was pared by 2 bases and J by 5 bases, with 12 bases of the junction left unmatched. The CDR3 has 16 amino acids. From germline, CDR1 is GTSNPN and CDR2 SVGIG (reference sequence). Here the CDR3 DNA reads TGTGCCTGGAGTTTCGGGCACAGGGGAACCCATCAGCCCCAGCATTTT. This gives the protein CAWSFGHRGTHQPQHF.

This clonotype was seen repeatedly, ten times or more. The chain joins TRBV28 to TRBJ1-6; D possibly corresponds to TRBD1 (6 bases). The germline V gene encodes CDR1 MDHEN and CDR2 SYDVKM. Trimming took off 6 bases at V and 10 bases at J, with 16 bases between the two ends. The CDR3 has 14 residues. The CDR3 DNA is TGTGCCAGCAGGAACACAGGGTTGAACTCACCCCTCCACTTT. This encodes CASRNTGLNSPLHF. Full variable domain (rest looked up from reference TRBV28 and TRBJ1-6): DVKVTQSSRYLVKRTGEKVFLECVQDMDHENMFWYRQDPGLGLRLIYFSYDVKMKEKGDIPEGYSVSREKKERFSLILESASTNQTSMYLCASRNTGLNSPLHFGNGTRLTVT.

Many counts were recorded for this clonotype. V is TRBV28 and J is TRBJ2-7; no reliable D call. The CDR3 contains 14 residues. Trimming took 2 bases from V and 2 from J, leaving 10 bases between them. Germline-derived CDR1 and CDR2 are MDHEN and SYDVKM. Here the CDR3 reads CASSLMANPYEQYF. The CDR3 DNA sequence: TGTGCCAGCAGTTTAATGGCAAACCCCTACGAGCAGTACTTC. The full variable domain, its missing parts supplied by reference TRBV28 and TRBJ2-7, is DVKVTQSSRYLVKRTGEKVFLECVQDMDHENMFWYRQDPGLGLRLIYFSYDVKMKEKGDIPEGYSVSREKKERFSLILESASTNQTSMYLCASSLMANPYEQYFGPGTRLTVT.

The genes are TRBV27 and TRBJ1-5; no definite D call. The V end lost 3 bases, the J end lost 4 bases, and 7 bases lay between the germline ends. Germline V gene lookup returns CDR1 MNHEY and CDR2 SMNVEV (reference sequence). The CDR3 totals 13 residues. CDR3 sequence (DNA): TGTGCCAGCAGTTTTTATCTAAATCAGCCCCAGCATTTT. Translation: CASSFYLNQPQHF.

This clonotype was picked up many times. The chain is built from TRBV29-1 and TRBJ2-7; D is perhaps TRBD2 (7 bases). The V end was cut by 6 bases, the J end by 2 bases, with 17 bases between. Germline values: CDR1 SQVTM, CDR2 ANQGSEA. The CDR3 extends over 14 amino acids. The CDR3 DNA reads TGCAGCGTCTCAGGACAGCGGGACACCTACGAGCAGTACTTC. It translates to CSVSGQRDTYEQYF.

The chain employs TRBV6-1 and TRBJ2-1; 9 nucleotides align to TRBD1. J gave up 8 bases and V 10 bases, and 15 bases lay outside the gene matches. Germline assignment: CDR1 MNHNS and CDR2 SASEGT. The CDR3 runs to 15 residues. The CDR3 DNA is TGTGCCACCCGCAACAGACAGGGGGGGGCGGATGAGCAGTTCTTC. Translated: CATRNRQGGADEQFF.

Regarding this clonotype: The conserved closing phenylalanine or tryptophan is absent in this CDR3, likely reflecting a read error. This sequence joins TRBV28 and TRBJ2-3, with 8 bases matching TRBD2. With V trimmed by 6 bases and J by 1 base, 6 bases remained unmatched. The CDR3 is made up of 15 amino acids. The V gene's germline CDR1 is MDHEN and CDR2 SYDVKM. The CDR3 sequence: CASRLAGRRTDTQYC. In nucleotides, the CDR3 is TGTGCCAGCAGGCTAGCGGGCCGACGCACAGATACGCAGTATTGT.

This clonotype occurred many times. The genes are TRBV24-1 and TRBJ2-1, with TRBD2 matching over 14 bases. After removal of 11 bases from V and 2 bases from J, the junction contained 4 bases not matched to a gene. The CDR3 runs to 15 residues. The germline gives CDR1 KGHDR, CDR2 SFDVKD. The CDR3 nucleotides are TGTGCCATAGGGACTAGCGGGAGAACCTACAATGAGCAGTTCTTC. It translates to CAIGTSGRTYNEQFF.

This chain joins TRBV12-3 or TRBV12-4 and TRBJ1-3; the D is unclear. CDR3 length: 14 residues. Trimming removed 6 bases at V and 0 bases at J, with 9 bases between. DNA of the CDR3: TGTGCCAGCAGATGGGTGAGCTCTGGAAACACCATATATTTT. Protein: CASRWVSSGNTIYF.

Only a few counts were recorded for this clonotype. The rearrangement links TRBV2 to TRBJ2-1; D is unclear. This CDR3 is built from 12 residues. V lost 6 bases and J 5 bases, leaving 8 bases between the germline ends. Germline CDR1 SNHLY, CDR2 FYNNEI. CDR3 loop: CASSAENNEQFF. The CDR3, as DNA: TGTGCCAGCAGCGCGGAAAACAATGAGCAGTTCTTC.